These T cell receptor beta chains were read from a single sample in a study of blood T cell repertoires in COVID-19. TCRdb's table, derived via immunoSEQ multiplex PCR, lists solely in-frame clones and lacks some. The table includes roughly 100,000 clones, approximately 78% detected once. The material sequenced was peripheral blood. These receptors all come from a man aged 55-75 years with active or convalescent COVID-19. The CDR3 runs from the conserved cysteine through the conserved F or W. The D gene is left open where the match is weak.

d_gene: -
v_gene: TRBV6-5
j_gene: TRBJ1-5
CDR3aa: CASSYTGAGNQPQHF
CDR3nt: TGTGCCAGCAGTTACACGGGCGCAGGGAATCAGCCCCAGCATTTT

d_gene: -
v_gene: TRBV9
j_gene: TRBJ2-2
CDR3aa: CASTTGGLGTGELFF
CDR3nt: TGTGCCAGCACCACCGGGGGACTTGGGACCGGGGAGCTGTTTTTT

d_gene: -
v_gene: TRBV7-9
j_gene: TRBJ2-1
CDR3aa: CASSLKTEPNEQFF
CDR3nt: TGTGCCAGCAGCTTAAAGACAGAACCCAATGAGCAGTTCTTC

d_gene: TRBD2
v_gene: TRBV19
j_gene: TRBJ2-3
CDR3aa: CASRWGASGGTDTQYF
CDR3nt: TGTGCCAGTAGATGGGGCGCTAGCGGGGGCACAGATACGCAGTATTTT

d_gene: -
v_gene: TRBV10-2
j_gene: TRBJ2-3
CDR3aa: CASSESGQGRGTQYF
CDR3nt: TGCGCCAGCAGTGAGTCGGGTCAGGGGAGGGGTACGCAGTATTTT

d_gene: TRBD2
v_gene: TRBV19
j_gene: TRBJ2-3
CDR3aa: CASRMTSGFLGTQYF
CDR3nt: TGTGCCAGTAGGATGACTAGCGGGTTCTTAGGTACGCAGTATTTT

d_gene: TRBD1
v_gene: TRBV10-3
j_gene: TRBJ2-1
CDR3aa: CAISATGTGARDEQFF
CDR3nt: TGTGCCATCAGTGCAACCGGGACAGGGGCGCGGGATGAGCAGTTCTTC

d_gene: TRBD2
v_gene: TRBV7-2
j_gene: TRBJ2-2
CDR3aa: CASSPRLAYTGELFF
CDR3nt: TGTGCCAGCAGCCCGAGACTAGCGTACACCGGGGAGCTGTTTTTT

d_gene: -
v_gene: TRBV28
j_gene: TRBJ1-1
CDR3aa: CASSLIRRNTEAFF
CDR3nt: TGTGCCAGCAGTTTAATCAGGCGGAACACTGAAGCTTTCTTT

d_gene: TRBD2
v_gene: TRBV4-1
j_gene: TRBJ2-7
CDR3aa: CASSLGLAGDRAEEQYF
CDR3nt: TGCGCCAGCAGTCTGGGACTAGCGGGAGATCGGGCAGAGGAGCAGTACTTC